The 28 T cell receptor beta chains presented below share a single source sample, sequenced in a study of monozygotic twins with cystic fibrosis. Generated by immunoSEQ multiplex PCR, the TCRdb table keeps only in-frame clones and is missing some. The table has roughly 32,000 clones, around 96% seen once. Input material: blood. These receptors all stem from a girl aged 2 to 10 with cystic fibrosis.

This sequence joins TRBV29-1 and TRBJ1-1; TRBD1 might be the D (6 bases). Germline V gives CDR1 SQVTM, CDR2 ANQGSEA. Trimming stripped 3 bases from V and 3 bases from J, with 8 bases between. The CDR3 is made up of 12 amino acids. The CDR3 loop reads CSVEDSYTEAFF. The CDR3 bases are TGCAGCGTTGAGGACAGTTACACTGAAGCTTTCTTT.

V gene TRBV28 combines with J gene TRBJ1-5; 8 nucleotides match TRBD1. The CDR3 consists of 17 residues. Unmatched junction bases numbered 9, after V lost 5 bases and J lost 0 bases. Germline V gives CDR1 MDHEN, CDR2 SYDVKM. The CDR3 is CASSPPDRAYSNQPQHF. CDR3 nucleotide sequence: TGTGCCAGCAGTCCTCCGGACAGGGCCTATAGCAATCAGCCCCAGCATTTT. The whole variable domain, filled in from reference TRBV28 and TRBJ1-5, reads DVKVTQSSRYLVKRTGEKVFLECVQDMDHENMFWYRQDPGLGLRLIYFSYDVKMKEKGDIPEGYSVSREKKERFSLILESASTNQTSMYLCASSPPDRAYSNQPQHFGDGTRLSIL.

V gene TRBV7-9 combines with J gene TRBJ1-2; D uncertain. This CDR3 region has 12 residues. The germline V gene has CDR1 SEHNR and CDR2 FQNEAQ (reference sequence). Trimming took off 6 bases at V and 8 bases at J, with 13 bases between the two ends. This CDR3 is CASRTGELGYTF. In DNA form, the CDR3 reads TGTGCCAGCAGAACCGGGGAATTAGGCTACACCTTC.

The rearrangement joins TRBV4-1 to TRBJ2-1, with 8 nucleotides matching TRBD2. CDR1 is MGHRA and CDR2 is YSYEKL in the germline V gene. The CDR3 is 15 amino acids. The J segment lost 6 bases and the V segment lost 6 bases, leaving 10 bases of the junction unmatched. CDR3 sequence: CASRLVAGTTNEQFF. As DNA, the CDR3 is TGCGCCAGCAGACTCGTAGCGGGAACCACCAATGAGCAGTTCTTC.

This clone was observed once. The chain links TRBV30 to TRBJ1-1; D gene ambiguous. CDR3 size: 13 residues. From germline, CDR1 is GTSNPN and CDR2 SVGIG (reference sequence). Trimming shortened V by 1 base and J by 5 bases, and 11 bases separated the two germline ends. CDR3 amino acids: CAWSADRGTEAFF. DNA for the CDR3: TGTGCCTGGAGTGCGGACCGGGGAACTGAAGCTTTCTTT.

The chain links TRBV29-1 to TRBJ1-1; D gene unclear. From germline, CDR1 is SQVTM and CDR2 ANQGSEA. Trimming cost V 6 bases and J 5 bases, with 19 bases left between them. The CDR3 is 14 residues long. In nucleotides, the CDR3 is TGCAGCGTGTTCGAGCTTACGATTGGGACTGAAGCTTTCTTT. Its translation: CSVFELTIGTEAFF.

The chain employs TRBV7-9 and TRBJ1-1; 7 positions agree with TRBD1. CDR1 SEHNR and CDR2 FQNEAQ come from the germline V gene (reference sequence). The length of the CDR3 is 17 residues. V gave up 5 bases and J gave up 3 bases; unmatched junction bases: 15. CDR3 region: CASSRIRSTGRDTEAFF. The CDR3 nucleotides are TGTGCCAGCAGCCGGATCCGATCGACAGGGAGGGACACTGAAGCTTTCTTT.

The chain has TRBV6-6 and TRBJ1-1, with a weak D call TRBD1 (6 bases). This CDR3 is 16 amino acids long. V was pared by 2 bases and J by 4 bases, with 17 bases between. The V gene's germline CDR1 is MNHNY and CDR2 SVGAGI (reference sequence). CDR3 sequence reads: CASSYTKLTGSTEAFF. The CDR3 DNA is TGTGCCAGCAGTTACACTAAGCTAACAGGGTCCACTGAAGCTTTCTTT.

The J gene is TRBJ2-2, the V gene TRBV5-1, with 13 bases fitting TRBD2. Germline CDR1 reads SGHRS; CDR2 reads YFSETQ. The CDR3 totals 17 residues. The V gene end was trimmed by 5 bases and the J gene end by 2 bases; junction bases not matched to a gene: 6. The CDR3 is CASSSGTSGVNTGELFF. In nucleotides, the CDR3 is TGCGCCAGCAGTTCCGGGACTAGCGGGGTTAACACCGGGGAGCTGTTTTTT.

The gene calls are TRBV5-4 and TRBJ1-1; unclear D gene. V lost 0 bases, J lost 10 bases, and 13 bases lay in between. This CDR3 region has 13 residues. Germline loops: CDR1 SGHNT, CDR2 YYREEE (reference sequence). This chain's CDR3 is CASSLAGFHRAFF. The CDR3 nucleotides are TGTGCCAGCAGCTTGGCCGGATTTCACCGAGCTTTCTTT.

This chain connects TRBV9 to TRBJ2-2, with D possibly TRBD2 on 5 matching bases. This CDR3 comprises 16 residues. Trimming stripped 0 bases from V and 0 bases from J, with 9 bases between. Per the germline V gene, CDR1 is SGDLS and CDR2 is YYNGEE. The CDR3 DNA is TGTGCCAGCAGCGTAGTGTCGGGAACGAACACCGGGGAGCTGTTTTTT. Amino acid sequence: CASSVVSGTNTGELFF.

The chain carries TRBV27 and TRBJ2-1; 8 bases align to TRBD2. CDR1 and CDR2 (germline): MNHEY, SMNVEV (reference sequence). This CDR3 comprises 14 residues. V lost 2 bases and J lost 8; bases outside the gene matches: 5. CDR3 protein: CASSLAAGGYEQFF. The CDR3, as DNA: TGTGCCAGCAGTTTAGCGGCGGGAGGCTATGAGCAGTTCTTC.

The chain joins TRBV6-5 to TRBJ2-3; TRBD2 agrees at 7 bases. V lost 0 bases to trimming and J lost 10 bases; unmatched junction nucleotides: 7. Germline CDR1 MNHEY, CDR2 SVGAGI. CDR3 size: 14 residues. As DNA, the CDR3 is TGTGCCAGCAGTTACTCGATGTTGGCGGGAGCGCAGTATTTT. It is translated as CASSYSMLAGAQYF.

The rearrangement joins TRBV30 to TRBJ1-2; 7 positions agree with TRBD1. The CDR3 consists of 15 residues. Germline assignment: CDR1 GTSNPN and CDR2 SVGIG (reference sequence). Trimming at V came to 4 bases and at J to 4 bases, leaving 12 bases not matched to a gene. The CDR3 sequence is CAWNPKGARIYGYTF. The CDR3 bases are TGTGCCTGGAACCCGAAGGGGGCGCGGATCTATGGCTACACCTTC.

The chain has TRBV19 and TRBJ1-1; no clear D. This CDR3 comprises 12 residues. Trimming took 7 bases from V and 5 from J, leaving 11 bases between them. Germline V gene lookup returns CDR1 LNHDA and CDR2 SQIVND (reference sequence). CDR3 loop: CASTPAGTEAFF. The CDR3, as DNA: TGTGCCAGTACCCCGGCGGGGACTGAAGCTTTCTTT.

The gene calls are TRBV10-2 and TRBJ1-2, with D hard to call. CDR1 is WSHSY, CDR2 SAAADI, per germline. V lost 5 bases and J 3 bases, leaving 7 bases between the germline ends. The CDR3 loop spans 12 amino acids. Written as DNA, the CDR3 is TGCGCCAGCAGTCAACAGCACTATGGCTACACCTTC. Protein: CASSQQHYGYTF.

The chain is built from TRBV6-5 and TRBJ2-7; TRBD1 matches 11 bases. Looked up from germline, CDR1 is MNHEY and CDR2 is SVGAGI. The CDR3 has 14 amino acids. V was clipped by 6 bases and J by 5 bases; unmatched bases: 6. The CDR3 coding sequence is TGTGCCAGCAGACTGGGACAGGGGGTCCACGAGCAGTACTTC. This gives the protein CASRLGQGVHEQYF.

The table lists this clone with a count of one. The V gene is TRBV7-2, the J gene TRBJ2-7; TRBD2 aligns across 12 bases. The V gene's germline CDR1 is SGHTA and CDR2 FQGNSA. The V segment lost 5 bases and the J segment 1 base; nucleotides outside the gene matches: 3. The CDR3 covers 15 residues. The CDR3 DNA reads TGTGCCAGCAGCGCTAGCGGGAGGGAATCCTACGAGCAGTACTTC. This codes for CASSASGRESYEQYF.

The chain recombines TRBV5-6 with TRBJ2-3; the match to TRBD2 covers 8 bases. Germline V gene sequence: CDR1 SGHDT, CDR2 YYEEEE. Losses at the gene ends were 3 bases for V and 3 bases for J; bases not matched to a gene: 9. The CDR3 loop spans 16 amino acids. The CDR3 loop is CASSSKYGRGTDTQYF. In DNA, the CDR3 is TGTGCCAGCAGCTCTAAATACGGGAGGGGAACAGATACGCAGTATTTT. The full variable domain, completed using reference TRBV5-6 and TRBJ2-3, is DAGVTQSPTHLIKTRGQQVTLRCSPKSGHDTVSWYQQALGQGPQFIFQYYEEEERQRGNFPDRFSGHQFPNYSSELNVNALLLGDSALYLCASSSKYGRGTDTQYFGPGTRLTVL.

V usage is TRBV7-8 and J usage is TRBJ1-2; 7 bases are shared with TRBD1. The length of the CDR3 is 15 residues. Germline V gene data show CDR1 as SGHVS and CDR2 as FQNEAQ. V trimming: 3 bases; J trimming: 4 bases; junction bases outside the gene matches: 8. CDR3: CASSLEPTGIYGYTF. CDR3 coding DNA: TGTGCCAGCAGCTTGGAACCGACAGGGATCTATGGCTACACCTTC.

The rearrangement uses TRBV5-1 and TRBJ1-1; TRBD1 matches 11 bases. The CDR3 is made up of 17 amino acids. After removal of 0 bases from V and 2 bases from J, the junction contained 6 bases not matched to a gene. CDR1 SGHRS and CDR2 YFSETQ come from the germline V gene. The CDR3 region is CASSLARDRGFNTEAFF. CDR3 coding DNA: TGCGCCAGCAGCTTGGCAAGGGACAGGGGGTTTAACACTGAAGCTTTCTTT. Supplemented by reference TRBV5-1 and TRBJ1-1, the full variable domain reads KAGVTQTPRYLIKTRGQQVTLSCSPISGHRSVSWYQQTPGQGLQFLFEYFSETQRNKGNFPGRFSGRQFSNSRSEMNVSTLELGDSALYLCASSLARDRGFNTEAFFGQGTRLTVV.

The gene calls are TRBV5-1 and TRBJ2-7; D is possibly TRBD1 (6 bases). The CDR3 sequence is 13 residues long. The germline V gene encodes CDR1 SGHRS and CDR2 YFSETQ. Trimming left V 7 bases short and J 3 bases short, with 14 bases between. CDR3 sequence reads: CASEATGSYEQYF. CDR3 nucleotide sequence: TGCGCCAGCGAAGCTACAGGGAGCTACGAGCAGTACTTC.

This clone was seen once. The chain is built from TRBV27 and TRBJ2-3; a weak D match, TRBD2 (6 bases). This CDR3 is built from 14 residues. Germline loops: CDR1 MNHEY, CDR2 SMNVEV (reference sequence). Trimming took 3 bases from V and 6 from J, leaving 13 bases between them. Here the CDR3 reads CASSLGLAADTQYF. The CDR3 DNA reads TGTGCCAGCAGTTTGGGGTTAGCGGCTGATACGCAGTATTTT.

The chain recombines TRBV6-6 with TRBJ1-2; D is uncertain. The CDR3 runs to 11 residues. From germline, CDR1 is MNHNY and CDR2 SVGAGI (reference sequence). V lost 10 bases, J lost 4 bases, and 10 bases lay in between. CDR3 in DNA: TGTGCCACGGGCGGAGTCTATGGCTACACCTTC. This translates into CATGGVYGYTF.

The V and J genes are TRBV4-1 and TRBJ1-1; TRBD1 agrees at 9 bases. With 1 base clipped from V and 0 bases from J, the junction kept 3 bases outside the gene matches. The CDR3 is 16 amino acids. Germline V gives CDR1 MGHRA, CDR2 YSYEKL. The CDR3 loop reads CASSQGTGAMNTEAFF. DNA of the CDR3: TGCGCCAGCAGCCAAGGGACAGGGGCTATGAACACTGAAGCTTTCTTT.

The chain employs TRBV5-1 and TRBJ2-1, with 11 positions matching TRBD1. The CDR3 is made up of 17 amino acids. Trimming cost V 2 bases and J 8 bases; bases outside gene matches: 12. Germline V gene lookup returns CDR1 SGHRS and CDR2 YFSETQ. Written as DNA, the CDR3 is TGCGCCAGCAGCTTTTTCCCACTGGACAGGGGGCAGGATGAGCAGTTCTTC. It encodes CASSFFPLDRGQDEQFF.

The V call is TRBV7-9, the J call TRBJ1-1, with D maybe TRBD1 (5 bases). Trimming pared 2 bases from V and 1 base from J, leaving 11 bases between. This CDR3 is built from 15 residues. Germline assignment: CDR1 SEHNR and CDR2 FQNEAQ (reference sequence). The CDR3 is CASSLIPDKNTEAFF. CDR3 bases: TGTGCCAGCAGCTTAATTCCGGACAAGAACACTGAAGCTTTCTTT.

The gene calls are TRBV5-1 and TRBJ2-6, with TRBD2 matching over 8 bases. The trim removed 4 bases at V and 2 bases at J, leaving 11 bases unmatched. This CDR3 has 18 amino acids. Germline CDR1 is SGHRS and CDR2 is YFSETQ. DNA for the CDR3: TGCGCCAGCAGCCTACAAACCGGGACTAGGGCTGGGGCCAACGTCCTGACTTTC. Residues: CASSLQTGTRAGANVLTF.